A selection of T cell receptor beta chains follows, all from one sample in a study of beta chain features in type 1 diabetes. Sequenced by immunoSEQ multiplex PCR; TCRdb stores in-frame clones only, minus some. The data contain about 160,000 clones, roughly 8% of them singletons. The sample comprised central memory CD4+ T cells from blood. The receptor source for this set is a man aged 18 to 30 with type 1 diabetes. Each CDR3 is given with its conserved first and last residue. The order of the fields is D gene, clone size, V gene, J gene, CDR3 DNA, CDR3 protein. D genes are given only for firm matches. Clone size, where shown, is once, few, many, or a class for clones that have expanded.

>TRBD1|.|TRBV6-4|TRBJ2-1
TGTGCCAGCAGTGACCCTTCGACAGGGGGCAGTTCCTACAATGAGCAGTTCTTC
CASSDPSTGGSSYNEQFF
>.|.|TRBV7-9|TRBJ1-1
TGTGCCAGCACCCCCGTAGCCACGGCGAACACTGAAGCTTTCTTT
CASTPVATANTEAFF
>TRBD1|.|TRBV5-6|TRBJ2-1
TGTGCCAGCAGCCAGACAGGGGCAGACTACAATGAGCAGTTCTTC
CASSQTGADYNEQFF
>.|.|TRBV7-9|TRBJ1-5
TGTGCCAGCAGCAGTGTAGGGACAAGGGATTATCAGCCCCAGCATTTT
CASSSVGTRDYQPQHF
>TRBD1|few|TRBV19|TRBJ1-6
TGTGCCAGTAAACTCGACAGGGGAGATTTGTCACCCCTCCACTTT
CASKLDRGDLSPLHF
>.|.|TRBV9|TRBJ2-6
TGTGCCAGCAGTTGGGGGGTGAGCTCTGGGGCCAACGTCCTGACTTTC
CASSWGVSSGANVLTF
>TRBD1|.|TRBV18|TRBJ1-2
TGTGCCAGCGCCGAAGTGACAGGGGGATCCTATGGCTACACCTTC
CASAEVTGGSYGYTF
>.|few|TRBV4-1|TRBJ2-3
TGCGCCAGCAGCCAAGCGCAGCGAGATACGCAGTATTTT
CASSQAQRDTQYF
>.|few|TRBV27|TRBJ1-5
TGTGCCAGCAGTCCCCTGGGGGGGCGAGGCAATCAGCCCCAGCATTTT
CASSPLGGRGNQPQHF
>TRBD2|.|TRBV11-3|TRBJ2-5
TGTGCCAGCAGCCTCGGGGGGGCCCAAGAGACCCAGTACTTC
CASSLGGAQETQYF
>.|.|TRBV28|TRBJ1-2
TGTGCCAGCAGTTTATACGATGCAGGGGTTAGAGGCTACACCTTC
CASSLYDAGVRGYTF
>.|.|TRBV25-1|TRBJ2-7
TGTGCCAGCAGTGTCCGCGGCTCCTACGAGCAGTACTTC
CASSVRGSYEQYF
>TRBD1|.|TRBV28|TRBJ2-6
TGTGCCAGCAGTGCACCTCCGGGACAGGCCTCTGGGGCCAACGTCCTGACTTTC
CASSAPPGQASGANVLTF
>.|few|TRBV28|TRBJ2-5
TGTGCCAGCAGTTTAATGGCAGGCGTACCGGTGACCCAGTACTTC
CASSLMAGVPVTQYF
>TRBD1|few|TRBV2|TRBJ1-1
TGTGCCAGCAGGACAGGGGGCACTGAAGCTTTCTTT
CASRTGGTEAFF
>.|many|TRBV5-4|TRBJ2-5
TGTGCCAGCAGCTTCATCAGTCAAGAGACCCAGTACTTC
CASSFISQETQYF
>.|few|TRBV28|TRBJ2-7
TGTGCCAGCAGTCTTGGGACTTTCTACGAGCAGTACTTC
CASSLGTFYEQYF
>TRBD1|.|TRBV28|TRBJ1-4
TGTGCCAGCAGCCCCTGGGACAGGGGGCAGTGGGAAAAACTGTTTTTT
CASSPWDRGQWEKLFF
>.|few|TRBV11-2|TRBJ2-3
TGTGCCAGCAGTCGCTCGCGGGCGGGATGGAGCACAGATACGCAGTATTTT
CASSRSRAGWSTDTQYF
>.|few|TRBV7-8|TRBJ2-3
TGTGCCAGCAGCTTAGCCCCCAGACAGCGCACAGATACGCAGTATTTT
CASSLAPRQRTDTQYF
>.|many|TRBV10-3|TRBJ2-5
TGTGCCATCAGCCCACGGTTAGGGGACCAGTACTTC
CAISPRLGDQYF
>TRBD2|few|TRBV28|TRBJ2-1
TGTGCCAGCAGCTCCTCCGGGACTAGCGGGTGGAATGAGCAGTTCTTC
CASSSSGTSGWNEQFF
>.|many|TRBV5-6|TRBJ2-7
TGTGCCAGCAGCATAGGTAGCGACGGCGAGCAGTACTTC
CASSIGSDGEQYF
>.|.|TRBV5-4|TRBJ2-4
TGTGCCAGCAGCTTGGTCCCTCCCCGAGCCAAAAACATTCAGTACTTC
CASSLVPPRAKNIQYF
>.|few|TRBV7-2|TRBJ2-2
TGTGCCAGCAGCTTAATGGGGGGGCTTGGCGGCGGGGAGCTGTTTTTT
CASSLMGGLGGGELFF
>.|.|TRBV6-5|TRBJ1-1
TGTGCCAGCAGTTACCGGCAGGGATACACTGAAGCTTTCTTT
CASSYRQGYTEAFF
>TRBD1|.|TRBV2|TRBJ2-5
TGTGCCAGCAATACCCCCGGGACAGGACACCAAGAGACCCAGTACTTC
CASNTPGTGHQETQYF